This TCR beta chain is from a study of T-cell reconstitution after alpha-beta-depleted transplantation in children (dated by TCRdb to about 2016). Background on the whole study: Using TCR repertoire profiling, the study followed T-cell immune reconstitution in a quantitative way in children after TCRalphabeta/CD19-depleted allogeneic hematopoietic cell transplantation.

Notes on this clonotype: Which antigen it targets is not known. Base qualities are not at hand, and no much larger clone is one base apart.

Looking up the germline V gene (reference sequence) yields CDR1 DFQATT and CDR2 SNEGSKA. V is shortened by 6 bases, J by 0 bases, and the region joining them spans 19 bases. The CDR3 runs 16 amino acids, cysteine and phenylalanine included. Here the CDR3 DNA is all that survives: 48 bases in frame from base 1. Libraries were made using PCR. These reads were obtained on an Illumina HiSeq 2500. To normalize quantification of the TCRbeta repertoire, the TCR libraries were built with molecular barcoding that relied on unique molecular identifiers. TCRdb handled the public reads itself, with Q25 trimming in fastp and clone calling in MiXCR, and kept productive beta chains. Identical CDR3 proteins give one entry, which carries the most common genes and DNA. The table for this sample lists 450,000 to 600,000 distinct CDR3 sequences; about 17% of them were counted only once. The ten most abundant clones make up more than 2.5% of the sample.

This specimen consisted of PBMCs from the stem cell graft donor, obtained from the stem cell graft. This sequence originates from a human donor who donated a stem cell graft to a child with acute lymphoblastic leukemia. The chain uses TRBV20-1 and TRBJ2-3, with a tentative D gene TRBD2 over 5 matching bases. For the CDR3, the sequence is CSANPGLVSSTDTQYF. The sequence in DNA is TGCAGTGCAAACCCTGGACTCGTGTCTAGCACAGATACGCAGTATTTT.